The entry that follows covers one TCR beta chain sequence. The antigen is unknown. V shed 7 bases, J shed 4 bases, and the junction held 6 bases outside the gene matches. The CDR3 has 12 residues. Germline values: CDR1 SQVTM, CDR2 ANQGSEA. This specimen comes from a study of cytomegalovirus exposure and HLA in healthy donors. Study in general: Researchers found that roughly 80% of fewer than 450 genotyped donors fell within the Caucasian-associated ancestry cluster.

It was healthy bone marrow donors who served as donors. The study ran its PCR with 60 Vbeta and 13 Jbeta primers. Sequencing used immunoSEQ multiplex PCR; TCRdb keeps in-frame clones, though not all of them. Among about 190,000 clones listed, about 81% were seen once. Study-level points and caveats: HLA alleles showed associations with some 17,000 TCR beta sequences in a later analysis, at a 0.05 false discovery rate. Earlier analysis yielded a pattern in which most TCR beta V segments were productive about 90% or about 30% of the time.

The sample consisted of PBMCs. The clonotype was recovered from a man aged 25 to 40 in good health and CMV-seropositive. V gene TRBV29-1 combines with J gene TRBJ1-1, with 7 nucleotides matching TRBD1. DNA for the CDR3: TGCAGCGCCGCCGGGACAGTCACTGAAGCTTTCTTT. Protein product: CSAAGTVTEAFF.